This T cell receptor (beta chain) was observed in a study of post-analysis software for immune sequencing data. About the study: The study covered relapsing-remitting, secondary progressive and progressive-relapsing courses of multiple sclerosis. Study results and limitations: The five TRBV segments detected at higher frequency in patients than in controls included TRBV5-6, TRBV5-1 and TRBV20-1. By F measure, strong co-clustering occurred among samples prepared in the same batch.

This CDR3 contains 13 residues. V lost 0 bases and J lost 2, with 8 bases in between. Germline assignment: CDR1 DFQATT and CDR2 SNEGSKA (reference sequence). Tagging with unique molecular identifiers was a feature of the TCR beta cDNA libraries. Hundreds of thousands of cDNA molecules came from about 1 to 10 million T cells. TCRdb processed the PCR reads anew with MiXCR; each CDR3 protein has one entry. The table records under 900,000 distinct CDR3 sequences, roughly 58% of them present only once. Regarding this clonotype: No antigen is known for it.

The chain links TRBV20-1 to TRBJ2-7; D remains unclear. The sequenced sample consisted of blood. The TCR comes from a girl under 18 with multiple sclerosis. The CDR3 DNA is TGCAGTGCTAGAGAGTCCTGGGCCTACGAGCAGTACTTC. This gives the protein CSARESWAYEQYF.